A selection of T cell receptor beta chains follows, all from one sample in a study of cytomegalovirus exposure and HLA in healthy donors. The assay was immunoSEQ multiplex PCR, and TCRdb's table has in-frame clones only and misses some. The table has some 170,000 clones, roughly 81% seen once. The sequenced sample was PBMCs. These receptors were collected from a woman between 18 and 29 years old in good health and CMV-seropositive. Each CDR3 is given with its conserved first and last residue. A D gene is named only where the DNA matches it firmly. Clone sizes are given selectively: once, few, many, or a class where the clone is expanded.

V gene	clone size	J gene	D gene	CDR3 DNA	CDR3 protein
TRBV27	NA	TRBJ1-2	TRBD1	TGTGCCACCCGGCAGGCAGGGGGCGCTTGGAACTATGGCTACACCTTC	CATRQAGGAWNYGYTF
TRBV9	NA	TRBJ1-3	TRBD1	TGTGCCAGCAGCCTAAGCGGCGGACAGGGAGGAAACACCATATATTTT	CASSLSGGQGGNTIYF
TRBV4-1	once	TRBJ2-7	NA	TGCGCCAGCAGCCAAGATTTGGGGCGTGAGCAGTACTTC	CASSQDLGREQYF
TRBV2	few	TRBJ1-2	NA	TGTGCCAGCAGTGGCAGCCAGGTCACCTATGGCTACACCTTC	CASSGSQVTYGYTF
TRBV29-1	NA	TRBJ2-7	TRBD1	TGCAGCGTTAAGGACAGGTCCCACTACGAGCAGTACTTC	CSVKDRSHYEQYF
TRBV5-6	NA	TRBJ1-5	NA	TGTGCCAGCAGCTTTTACACAGAGTATAGCAATCAGCCCCAGCATTTT	CASSFYTEYSNQPQHF
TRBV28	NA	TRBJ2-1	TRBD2	TGTGCCAGCAATAAGCGGGGGGGAGTTGGTAATGAGCAGTTCTTC	CASNKRGGVGNEQFF
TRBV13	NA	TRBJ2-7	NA	TGTGCCAGCAGCTTACGACGGGGGGCGTCCTACGAGCAGTACTTC	CASSLRRGASYEQYF
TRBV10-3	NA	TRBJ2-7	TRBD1	TGTGCCACCATGGACAGGGGACAAACAAGCTCCTACGAGCAGTACTTC	CATMDRGQTSSYEQYF
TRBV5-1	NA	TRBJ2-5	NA	TGCGCCAGCAGGTATCAAGAGACCCAGTACTTC	CASRYQETQYF
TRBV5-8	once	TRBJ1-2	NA	TGTGCCAGCAGCTTGGGGACAGTCTATGGCTACACCTTC	CASSLGTVYGYTF
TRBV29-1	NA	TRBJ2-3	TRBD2	TGCAGCGTTGAAGGAGCGGGGGGCGGCACAGATACGCAGTATTTT	CSVEGAGGGTDTQYF
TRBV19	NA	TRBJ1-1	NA	TGTGCCAGTAGCCGAGGGCACACAGTTCCCACTGAAGCTTTCTTT	CASSRGHTVPTEAFF
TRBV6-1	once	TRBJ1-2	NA	TGTGCCAGCAGTGGCAGGGCTAACTATGGCTACACCTTC	CASSGRANYGYTF
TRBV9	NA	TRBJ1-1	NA	TGTGCCAGCAGCGCGTCCAACACTGAAGCTTTCTTT	CASSASNTEAFF
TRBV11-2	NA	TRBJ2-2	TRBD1	TGTGCCAGCAGTGGACCAAGGGGGCCGGCTCGGGACACCGGGGAGCTGTTTTTT	CASSGPRGPARDTGELFF
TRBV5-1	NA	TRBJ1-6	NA	TGCGCCAGCAGCTTGGAAGTCAGGGGAGATTCACCCCTCCACTTT	CASSLEVRGDSPLHF
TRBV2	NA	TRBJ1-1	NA	TGTGCCAGCAGTGAAGCGGCCTCCAACACTGAAGCTTTCTTT	CASSEAASNTEAFF
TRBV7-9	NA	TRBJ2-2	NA	TGTGCCTGGGGGACTTTGAACACCGGGGAGCCGTTTTTT	CAWGTLNTGEPFF
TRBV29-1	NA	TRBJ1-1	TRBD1	TGCAGCGGATACGGACAGGGTAACACTGAAGCTTTCTTT	CSGYGQGNTEAFF
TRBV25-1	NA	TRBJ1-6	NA	TGTGCCAGCAGTGACAGTGGCAATTCACCCCTCCACTTT	CASSDSGNSPLHF
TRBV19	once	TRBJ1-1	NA	TGTGCCAGTAGTACGACCCTAGCCACTGAAGCTTTCTTT	CASSTTLATEAFF
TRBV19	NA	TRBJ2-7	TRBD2	TGTGCCAGTAGTCCCCAACTAGCGGGGGGGCAAGAGCAGTACTTC	CASSPQLAGGQEQYF
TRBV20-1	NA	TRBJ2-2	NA	TGCAGTGCTAGAGTCGGCGGGGAGCTGTTTTTT	CSARVGGELFF
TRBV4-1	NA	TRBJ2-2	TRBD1	TGCGCCAGCAGCCACGAAGACAGGGGGCGCTTAACCGGGGAGCTGTTTTTT	CASSHEDRGRLTGELFF
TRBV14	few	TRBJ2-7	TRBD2	TGTGCCAGCAGCCAAGATCAGGGACTAACACAGAAGTACTTC	CASSQDQGLTQKYF
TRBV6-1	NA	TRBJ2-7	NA	TGTGCCAGCATCTCGGGTTCCCCCTACGAGCAGTACTTC	CASISGSPYEQYF
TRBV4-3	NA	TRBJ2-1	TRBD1	TGCGCCAGCAGCCAAGATCGACGGGACAGTGGGAGCAATGAGCAGTTCTTC	CASSQDRRDSGSNEQFF
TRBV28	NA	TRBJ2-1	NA	TGTGCCAGCAGTACCCTCCAGGACTTGAACTCGGATGAGCAGTTCTTC	CASSTLQDLNSDEQFF
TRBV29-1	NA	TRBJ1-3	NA	TGCAGCGTTGAAGGAGGTAGTAACACCATATATTTT	CSVEGGSNTIYF
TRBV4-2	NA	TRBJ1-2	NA	TGTGCCAGCAGCCAAGGAGGGGACAACACCTTC	CASSQGGDNTF
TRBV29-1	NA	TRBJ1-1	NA	TGCAGCGTTGACCACAACCGTAACACTGAAGCTTTCTTT	CSVDHNRNTEAFF
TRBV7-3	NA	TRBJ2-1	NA	TGTGCCAGCACACGCAGATCAATAAACAATGAGCAGTTCTTC	CASTRRSINNEQFF
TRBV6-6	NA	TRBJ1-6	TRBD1	TGTGCCAGCAGTTATGCCGACAGGGGGAGGGATTCACCCCTCCACTTT	CASSYADRGRDSPLHF
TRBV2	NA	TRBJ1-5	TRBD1	TGTGCCAGCAGAGGACAGGGATATAGCAATCAGCCCCAGCATTTT	CASRGQGYSNQPQHF
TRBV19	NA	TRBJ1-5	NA	TGTGCCAGTAGTCACCGAGGATCTCATAGCAATCAGCCCCAGCATTTT	CASSHRGSHSNQPQHF
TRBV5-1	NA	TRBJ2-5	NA	TGCGCCAGCAGCTTGTCGAGCGGACGCCAAGAGACCCAGTACTTC	CASSLSSGRQETQYF
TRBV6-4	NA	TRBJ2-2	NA	TGTGCCAGCAGCCCAGGGAACACCGGGGAGCTGTTTTTT	CASSPGNTGELFF
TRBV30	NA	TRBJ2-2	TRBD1	TGTGCCTGGAGCCGTGGGACAGTCACCGGGGAGCTGTTTTTT	CAWSRGTVTGELFF
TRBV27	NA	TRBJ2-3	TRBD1	TGTGCCAGCAGTCACCGACAGGGGGCGGGAGATACGCAGTATTTT	CASSHRQGAGDTQYF
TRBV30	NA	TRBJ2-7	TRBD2	TGTGCCTGGACAATGGGAGGGTCCTACGAGCAGTACTTC	CAWTMGGSYEQYF
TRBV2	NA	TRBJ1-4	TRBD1	TGTGCCAGCAGTAGCAGACAGGGTACTAATGAAAAACTGTTTTTT	CASSSRQGTNEKLFF
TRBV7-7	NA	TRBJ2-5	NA	TGTGCTAGCAGCCCCGGCGCAGGCTACCCGGGGGAGACCCAGTACTTC	CASSPGAGYPGETQYF
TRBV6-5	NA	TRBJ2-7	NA	TGTGCCAGCACTTCCCTTAATAAGCGCTCCTACGAGCAGTACTTC	CASTSLNKRSYEQYF
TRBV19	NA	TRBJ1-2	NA	TGTGCCAGTAGTTGGTCCGGGGGGGCGAACTATGGCTACACCTTC	CASSWSGGANYGYTF
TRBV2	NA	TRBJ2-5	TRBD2	TGTGCCAGCAGACGCGGGGGGAACCGTCTTCCTTCCGGGGAGACCCAGTACTTC	CASRRGGNRLPSGETQYF
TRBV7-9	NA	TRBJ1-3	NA	TGTGCCAGCAGCTTAGATATGGGAAACACCATATATTTT	CASSLDMGNTIYF
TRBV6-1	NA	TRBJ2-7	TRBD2	TGTGCCAGCAGTGTAGCGGGGGGCTACGAGCAGTACTTC	CASSVAGGYEQYF
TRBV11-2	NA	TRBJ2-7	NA	TGTGCCAGCAGTTCCGACAGGGTGCGGGAAGAGCAGTACTTC	CASSSDRVREEQYF
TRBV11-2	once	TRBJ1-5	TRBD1	TGTGCCAGCAGCCCGACAGGGGGCAATCAGCCCCAGCATTTT	CASSPTGGNQPQHF
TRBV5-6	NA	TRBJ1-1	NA	TGTGCCAGCAGCTTGAGCCCCAGGGGTCTGAACACTGAAGCTTTCTTT	CASSLSPRGLNTEAFF
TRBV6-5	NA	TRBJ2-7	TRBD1	TGTGCCAGCAGGGAGGACAGGTCGTCCTACGAGCAGTACTTC	CASREDRSSYEQYF
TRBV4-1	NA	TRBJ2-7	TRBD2	TGCGCCAGCAGTCATAGCGGGGGGTTCTACGAGCAGTACTTC	CASSHSGGFYEQYF
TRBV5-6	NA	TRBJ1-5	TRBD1	TGTGCCAGCAGCGTCGACAGGGCTCAGCCCCAGCATTTT	CASSVDRAQPQHF
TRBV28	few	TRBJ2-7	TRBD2	TGTGCCAGCACATCCGCGGCTAGCGGCTTTCGGCAGCAGTACTTC	CASTSAASGFRQQYF